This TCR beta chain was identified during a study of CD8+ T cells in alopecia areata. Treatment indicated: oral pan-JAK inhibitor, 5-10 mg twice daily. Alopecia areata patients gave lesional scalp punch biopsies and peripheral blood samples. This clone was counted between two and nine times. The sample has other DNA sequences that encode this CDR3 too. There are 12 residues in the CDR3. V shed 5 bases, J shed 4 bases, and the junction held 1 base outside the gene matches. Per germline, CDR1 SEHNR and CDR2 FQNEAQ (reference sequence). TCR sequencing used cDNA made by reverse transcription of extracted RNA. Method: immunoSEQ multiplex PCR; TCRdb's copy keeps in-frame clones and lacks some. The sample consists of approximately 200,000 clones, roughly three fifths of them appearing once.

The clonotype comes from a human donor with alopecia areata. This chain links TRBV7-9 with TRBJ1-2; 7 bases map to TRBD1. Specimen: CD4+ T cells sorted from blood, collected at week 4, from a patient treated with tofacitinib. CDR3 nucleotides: TGTGCCAGCAGCCGGGACAGCTATGGCTACACCTTC. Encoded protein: CASSRDSYGYTF.